These 21 T cell receptor beta chains were all obtained from the same sample, sequenced in a study of cytomegalovirus exposure and HLA in healthy donors. The PCR used 60 Vbeta and 13 Jbeta primers. Sequencing was performed with immunoSEQ multiplex PCR; in TCRdb, only in-frame clones are kept and a portion is missing. The table counts nearly 35,000 clones; about 3.6% lies in the top ten. The sample taken for sequencing was PBMCs. All receptors derive from a woman aged 40 to 55 in good health and CMV-seropositive.

The chain employs TRBV27 and TRBJ1-2, with D unresolved. This CDR3 is built from 15 residues. Trimming cost V 4 bases and J 4 bases, with 16 bases left between them. Germline V gives CDR1 MNHEY, CDR2 SMNVEV (reference sequence). The CDR3 DNA reads TGTGCCAGCAGTTCCCAACCCGAGGGCGGCTATGGCTACACCTTC. This codes for CASSSQPEGGYGYTF.

The chain links TRBV7-3 to TRBJ1-1; D possibly corresponds to TRBD1 (6 bases). Per the germline V gene, CDR1 is SGHTA and CDR2 is FQGTGA. Trimming pared 5 bases from V and 4 bases from J, leaving 14 bases between. The CDR3 totals 14 residues. For the CDR3, the DNA is TGTGCCAGCAGCCCCAGGGGAGGGACCACTGAAGCTTTCTTT. Residues: CASSPRGGTTEAFF.

The CDR3 nucleotides are TGTGCCAGCAGCTCGGACAGACGAGGCTACACCTTC. This gives the protein CASSSDRRGYTF. This sequence joins TRBV5-8 and TRBJ1-2, with D possibly matching TRBD1 (6 bases). The germline V gene has CDR1 SGHTS and CDR2 YDEGEE. The CDR3 extends over 12 amino acids. The V end lost 3 bases, the J end lost 8 bases, and 11 bases lay between the germline ends. Full variable domain (remainder filled in from reference TRBV5-8 and TRBJ1-2): EAGVTQSPTHLIKTRGQQATLRCSPISGHTSVYWYQQALGLGLQFLLWYDEGEERNRGNFPPRFSGRQFPNYSSELNVNALELEDSALYLCASSSDRRGYTFGSGTRLTVV.

The V gene is TRBV9, the J gene TRBJ1-2; D may be TRBD1 (5 bases). In germline, CDR1 is SGDLS, CDR2 YYNGEE. V dropped 0 bases and J dropped 3 bases, with 9 bases sitting between them. The CDR3 runs to 14 residues. CDR3 nucleotides: TGTGCCAGCAGCGTAGAGGCAGGGCACTATGGCTACACCTTC. Translated: CASSVEAGHYGYTF.

The V call is TRBV9, the J call TRBJ2-3; 9 positions agree with TRBD2. This CDR3 comprises 14 residues. V gave up 2 bases and J gave up 6 bases; unmatched junction bases: 4. CDR1 and CDR2 from the germline V gene are SGDLS and YYNGEE. The CDR3 region is CASSVAGGGDTQYF. The DNA of the CDR3 is TGTGCCAGCAGCGTTGCGGGAGGGGGGGATACGCAGTATTTT.

The chain is built from TRBV18 and TRBJ2-2; 8 bases fit TRBD2. Germline V lookup: CDR1 KGHSH, CDR2 LQKENI. The CDR3 is made up of 16 amino acids. After removal of 2 bases from V and 7 bases from J, the junction contained 9 bases not matched to a gene. CDR3 region: CASSPWRGASVGELFF. CDR3 coding DNA: TGTGCCAGCTCACCATGGCGGGGGGCTTCGGTCGGGGAGCTGTTTTTT.

The V call is TRBV5-1, the J call TRBJ2-5; D perhaps matches TRBD2 (5 bases). Per germline, CDR1 SGHRS and CDR2 YFSETQ. The CDR3 is made up of 14 amino acids. Trimming took 5 bases from V and 1 from J, leaving 12 bases between them. The CDR3: CASRADGTQETQYF. As DNA, the CDR3 is TGCGCCAGCAGAGCGGACGGTACCCAAGAGACCCAGTACTTC.

The V gene is TRBV27, the J gene TRBJ1-2; D is unclear. In germline, CDR1 is MNHEY, CDR2 SMNVEV (reference sequence). The V end lost 3 bases, the J end lost 10 bases, and 18 bases lay between the germline ends. The CDR3 has 14 amino acids. DNA of the CDR3: TGTGCCAGCAGTTTCCAGGAGGAAGTGACTAACTACACCTTC. It is translated as CASSFQEEVTNYTF.

This rearrangement joins TRBV27 to TRBJ2-7; D may be TRBD1 (6 bases). V was clipped by 5 bases and J by 3 bases, with 14 bases between them. The CDR3 has 14 residues. The germline gives CDR1 MNHEY, CDR2 SMNVEV (reference sequence). CDR3 coding DNA: TGTGCCAGCAGTGGGGCAGGGGACAACTACGAGCAGTACTTC. Encoded protein: CASSGAGDNYEQYF.

The chain carries TRBV4-3 and TRBJ2-6, with no clear D. The germline CDR1 and CDR2 sequences are LGHNA and YSLEER. V lost 1 base to trimming and J lost 0 bases, with 7 bases between them. This CDR3 has 16 amino acids. The CDR3 DNA reads as TGCGCCAGCAGCCAAGGTATAGACTCTGGGGCCAACGTCCTGACTTTC. Protein product: CASSQGIDSGANVLTF.

V usage is TRBV7-2 and J usage is TRBJ1-4, with TRBD1 matching over 7 bases. Germline V gene sequence: CDR1 SGHTA, CDR2 FQGNSA. CDR3 size: 16 residues. The V segment lost 4 bases and the J segment 8 bases; nucleotides outside the gene matches: 13. The CDR3 region has the DNA TGTGCCAGCAGCTCATCAAGGACAGGATCAGGAGAAAAACTGTTTTTT. Translating it yields CASSSSRTGSGEKLFF. The whole variable domain, remainder taken from reference TRBV7-2 and TRBJ1-4, is GAGVSQSPSNKVTEKGKDVELRCDPISGHTALYWYRQSLGQGLEFLIYFQGNSAPDKSGLPSDRFSAERTGGSVSTLTIQRTQQEDSAVYLCASSSSRTGSGEKLFFGSGTQLSVL.

The chain uses TRBV15 and TRBJ1-4; perhaps TRBD1 as D (5 bases). Trimming shortened V by 8 bases and J by 0 bases, and 25 bases separated the two germline ends. The germline gives CDR1 LNHNV, CDR2 YYDKDF (reference sequence). This CDR3 spans 19 amino acids. CDR3 bases: TGTGCCACCGGGGCCACCAGGGACTCGGTAGCTACAACTAATGAAAAACTGTTTTTT. It yields the protein CATGATRDSVATTNEKLFF.

The chain links TRBV15 to TRBJ1-2; D perhaps matches TRBD1 (5 bases). This CDR3 is 15 amino acids long. Trimming stripped 0 bases from V and 8 bases from J, with 16 bases between. Looked up from germline, CDR1 is LNHNV and CDR2 is YYDKDF (reference sequence). CDR3 nucleotide sequence: TGTGCCACCAGCAGAGATGGGGCCCCCGACACGGGCTACACCTTC. Protein sequence: CATSRDGAPDTGYTF.

The J gene is TRBJ2-3, the V gene TRBV18, with a tentative D call TRBD2 (6 bases). V lost 3 bases, J lost 7 bases, and 14 bases lay in between. The CDR3 covers 14 residues. Germline loops: CDR1 KGHSH, CDR2 LQKENI. CDR3 sequence reads: CASSPRGDPYTQYF. CDR3 nucleotides: TGTGCCAGCTCACCGCGCGGGGATCCCTATACGCAGTATTTT.

This chain joins TRBV27 and TRBJ2-1; 9 bases map to TRBD2. The CDR3 sequence is 15 residues long. The germline CDR1 and CDR2 sequences are MNHEY and SMNVEV (reference sequence). V was pared by 1 base and J by 6 bases, with 4 bases of the junction left unmatched. CDR3 DNA sequence: TGTGCCAGCAGTTTATTCCCTAGCGGGGCCAATGAGCAGTTCTTC. It specifies CASSLFPSGANEQFF.

The chain links TRBV10-3 to TRBJ1-1; tentatively, D is TRBD1 (6 bases). The V end was cut by 6 bases, the J end by 5 bases, with 13 bases between. The CDR3 spans 13 residues. Per germline, CDR1 ENHRY and CDR2 SYGVKD. CDR3 protein: CAIRPGDSTEAFF. The CDR3 DNA follows: TGTGCCATCAGGCCAGGGGATAGTACTGAAGCTTTCTTT.

The chain joins TRBV5-1 to TRBJ2-7, with TRBD1 matching over 8 bases. Per the germline V gene, CDR1 is SGHRS and CDR2 is YFSETQ. Trimming cost V 0 bases and J 3 bases; bases outside gene matches: 8. The CDR3 has 16 amino acids. This CDR3 is CASSLGRGQVNYEQYF. The CDR3 coding sequence is TGCGCCAGCAGCTTGGGGAGGGGACAGGTGAACTACGAGCAGTACTTC.

J is TRBJ2-7 and V is TRBV4-3, with TRBD2 matching 11 bases. The ends lost 1 base at V and 3 bases at J; junction bases unmatched: 2. Germline CDR1 is LGHNA and CDR2 is YSLEER. The CDR3 is made up of 15 amino acids. CDR3 amino acids: CASSQGLAGHYEQYF. The CDR3 bases are TGCGCCAGCAGCCAAGGACTAGCGGGACACTACGAGCAGTACTTC.

The rearrangement joins TRBV25-1 to TRBJ1-1; D not resolved. This CDR3 has 13 residues. V was pared by 4 bases and J by 1 base, with 7 bases between. Germline V gene sequence: CDR1 MGHDK, CDR2 SYGVNS. The CDR3 loop is CASSGRENTEAFF. The DNA for the CDR3 is TGTGCCAGCAGTGGGAGAGAGAACACTGAAGCTTTCTTT.

This chain connects TRBV29-1 to TRBJ2-5, with a tentative D call TRBD1 (5 bases). The CDR3 loop spans 13 amino acids. The V and J ends lost 2 bases and 4 bases respectively, with 11 bases between them. Germline V lookup: CDR1 SQVTM, CDR2 ANQGSEA. The CDR3 is CSVERQTGETQYF. The CDR3 DNA is TGCAGCGTTGAACGACAGACGGGAGAGACCCAGTACTTC.

This chain links TRBV2 with TRBJ2-1; 7 bases map to TRBD2. Germline V CDR1 and CDR2: SNHLY, FYNNEI. V lost 8 bases to trimming and J lost 5 bases; unmatched junction nucleotides: 12. There are 15 residues in the CDR3. The CDR3, as DNA: TGTGCCAGCGGACGGACTAGGAGGAATGACAATGAGCAGTTCTTC. Residues: CASGRTRRNDNEQFF.